The text below deals with one T cell receptor (beta chain). This specimen comes from a study of blood T cell repertoires in COVID-19. Sequencing used immunoSEQ multiplex PCR; TCRdb keeps in-frame clones, though not all of them. The data show roughly 250,000 clones, approximately 80% seen once. In germline, CDR1 is MNHEY, CDR2 SVGEGT. The CDR3 is 14 residues long. V gave up 2 bases and J gave up 3 bases, with 10 bases separating them. The sample taken for sequencing was peripheral blood. The TCR originated in a woman older than 75 with active or convalescent COVID-19. The chain couples TRBV6-2 or TRBV6-3 to TRBJ2-5; unclear D gene. The chain's CDR3 is CASSYHLPKETQYF. The CDR3, as DNA: TGTGCCAGCAGTTACCACCTCCCTAAAGAGACCCAGTACTTC.